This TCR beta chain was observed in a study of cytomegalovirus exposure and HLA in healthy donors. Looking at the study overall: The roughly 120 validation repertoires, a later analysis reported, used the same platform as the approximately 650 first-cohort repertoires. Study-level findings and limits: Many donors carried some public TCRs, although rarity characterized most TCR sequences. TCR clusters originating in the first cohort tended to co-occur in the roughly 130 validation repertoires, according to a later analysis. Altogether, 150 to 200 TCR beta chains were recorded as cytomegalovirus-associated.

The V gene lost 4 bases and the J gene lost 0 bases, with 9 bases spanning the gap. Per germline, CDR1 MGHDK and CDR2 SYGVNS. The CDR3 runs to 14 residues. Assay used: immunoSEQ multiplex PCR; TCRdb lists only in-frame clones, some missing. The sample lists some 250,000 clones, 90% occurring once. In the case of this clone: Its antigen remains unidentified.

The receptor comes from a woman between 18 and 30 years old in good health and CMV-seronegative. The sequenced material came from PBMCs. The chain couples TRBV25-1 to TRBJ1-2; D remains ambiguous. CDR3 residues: CASSGTGSNYGYTF. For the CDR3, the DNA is TGTGCCAGCAGTGGCACGGGTTCTAACTATGGCTACACCTTC.